The 31 T cell receptor beta chains below all came from one sample that was sequenced in a study of neoadjuvant anti-PD-1 for oral cavity cancer. Measured with immunoSEQ multiplex PCR; TCRdb has only the in-frame clones, and not every one. The table has about 20,000 clones, roughly 72% seen once. Source: PBMCs, taken before nivolumab (anti-PD-1) treatment. These receptors all stem from a person aged 35 to 85 with oral cavity squamous cell carcinoma.

The chain recombines TRBV5-1 with TRBJ2-5; D gene ambiguous. This CDR3 is 13 amino acids long. The germline V gene encodes CDR1 SGHRS and CDR2 YFSETQ. V lost 0 bases and J 5 bases, leaving 8 bases between the germline ends. The CDR3 here is CASSLAVGETQYF. CDR3 sequence (DNA): TGCGCCAGCAGCTTGGCGGTAGGGGAGACCCAGTACTTC.

The rearrangement uses TRBV6-1 and TRBJ2-5, with D possibly matching TRBD2 (6 bases). Germline assignment: CDR1 MNHNS and CDR2 SASEGT. The CDR3 is made up of 15 amino acids. V was cut by 5 bases and J by 5 bases, with 18 bases left in between. CDR3: CASSLERAGQETQYF. CDR3 nucleotide sequence: TGTGCCAGCAGTCTCGAGCGGGCCGGTCAGGAGACCCAGTACTTC.

This rearrangement joins TRBV15 to TRBJ1-5; D is unclear. Per the germline V gene, CDR1 is LNHNV and CDR2 is YYDKDF (reference sequence). The CDR3 totals 15 residues. V lost 0 bases to trimming and J lost 4 bases, with 10 bases between them. CDR3 sequence (DNA): TGTGCCACCAGCAGAGAAAAACAAGGGAATCAGCCCCAGCATTTT. It codes for CATSREKQGNQPQHF.

In this sample, this clone turned up a few times. The chain joins TRBV27 to TRBJ2-7; no firm D call. Germline CDR1 and CDR2: MNHEY and SMNVEV (reference sequence). The CDR3 is 13 residues long. V was shortened by 1 base and J by 2 bases, with 6 bases between the two germline ends. CDR3: CASSLFGPYEQYF. The CDR3 bases are TGTGCCAGCAGTTTATTTGGCCCCTACGAGCAGTACTTC.

This clone has only a few counts. The genes are TRBV6-1 and TRBJ1-5, with D unclear. Trimming pared 5 bases from V and 11 bases from J, leaving 10 bases between. This CDR3 region has 11 residues. CDR1 MNHNS and CDR2 SASEGT come from the germline V gene. The CDR3 protein is CASSFSEAQHF. CDR3 sequence (DNA): TGTGCCAGCAGTTTCAGCGAGGCCCAGCATTTT.

The V gene is TRBV21-1, the J gene TRBJ2-7. TRBV21-1 corresponds to a pseudogene. This CDR3 has 15 residues. CDR3 in amino acids: CASSKVRRSSYEQYF. For the CDR3, the DNA is TGTGCCAGCAGCAAAGTCCGACGTAGCTCCTACGAGCAGTACTTC.

There are a few counts of this clone. V gene TRBV21-1 combines with J gene TRBJ2-7. TRBV21-1 is a documented pseudogene. The CDR3 sequence is 13 residues long. This chain's CDR3 is CASSPDVSYEQYF. In DNA, the CDR3 is TGTGCCAGCAGCCCGGACGTATCCTACGAGCAGTACTTC.

This clone was counted only a few times. The rearrangement links TRBV5-1 to TRBJ1-1, with D possibly TRBD1 on 6 matching bases. The CDR3 has 14 amino acids. Germline CDR1 reads SGHRS; CDR2 reads YFSETQ. V gave up 2 bases and J gave up 5 bases, with 13 bases separating them. CDR3: CASSLPEGQTEAFF. The CDR3 DNA sequence: TGCGCCAGCAGCTTACCTGAGGGACAAACTGAAGCTTTCTTT.

In this sample, this clone turned up once. The V call is TRBV6-6, the J call TRBJ2-3; perhaps TRBD2 as D (5 bases). The germline CDR1 and CDR2 sequences are MNHNY and SVGAGI (reference sequence). Trimming removed 4 bases at V and 5 bases at J, with 16 bases between. This CDR3 is 15 amino acids long. The DNA of the CDR3 is TGTGCCAGCAGTTTAGACTACCTAATGCTAGATACGCAGTATTTT. The encoded protein is CASSLDYLMLDTQYF.

The genes are TRBV6-5 and TRBJ2-2; the D is unclear. The CDR3 loop spans 13 amino acids. The V end lost 4 bases, the J end lost 6 bases, and 9 bases lay between the germline ends. Per the germline V gene, CDR1 is MNHEY and CDR2 is SVGAGI. The CDR3 coding sequence is TGTGCCAGCAGTTTTCCTCGTCCCGGGGAGCTGTTTTTT. Translating gives CASSFPRPGELFF.

V gene TRBV29-1 combines with J gene TRBJ1-2; TRBD1 aligns across 7 bases. After removal of 8 bases from V and 4 bases from J, the junction contained 4 bases not matched to a gene. Germline V gene lookup returns CDR1 SQVTM and CDR2 ANQGSEA. The CDR3 is made up of 11 amino acids. The CDR3 protein is CSTGDSYGYTF. CDR3 nucleotide sequence: TGCAGCACGGGGGACAGCTATGGCTACACCTTC.

V gene TRBV15 combines with J gene TRBJ1-4; TRBD1 matches at 11 bases. The CDR3 runs 17 residues. Unmatched junction bases numbered 6, after V lost 0 bases and J lost 6 bases. The germline gives CDR1 LNHNV, CDR2 YYDKDF (reference sequence). The CDR3 region has the DNA TGTGCCACCAGCAGAGACTTCCGGACAGGGGGCGATGAAAAACTGTTTTTT. Protein sequence: CATSRDFRTGGDEKLFF.

This clone was counted a few times. This chain joins TRBV7-9 and TRBJ2-7; maybe TRBD1 (6 bases). The germline V gene has CDR1 SEHNR and CDR2 FQNEAQ (reference sequence). V lost 5 bases and J 0 bases, leaving 8 bases between the germline ends. CDR3 length: 13 residues. This CDR3 is CASSRDNSYEQYF. DNA of the CDR3: TGTGCCAGCAGCAGGGACAACTCCTACGAGCAGTACTTC.

The table lists this clone with a few counts. The chain employs TRBV21-1 and TRBJ1-5. TRBV21-1 is classified as a pseudogene. The CDR3 has 13 residues. CDR3 coding DNA: TGTGCCAGCAGCATGGGACGGAATCAGCCCCAGCATTTT. Encoded protein: CASSMGRNQPQHF.

J is TRBJ2-7 and V is TRBV19; 9 bases fit TRBD2. The CDR3 covers 16 residues. J gave up 4 bases and V 4 bases, and 11 bases lay outside the gene matches. Looked up from germline, CDR1 is LNHDA and CDR2 is SQIVND (reference sequence). The CDR3 here is CASSTRLAEGRYEQYF. The CDR3, as DNA: TGTGCCAGTAGTACCCGACTAGCGGAGGGGAGGTACGAGCAGTACTTC.

The J gene is TRBJ2-7, the V gene TRBV5-1; 9 bases are a match to TRBD1. The length of the CDR3 is 14 residues. Germline CDR1 reads SGHRS; CDR2 reads YFSETQ. Trimming removed 4 bases from V and 3 bases from J; junction bases left unmatched: 5. CDR3 sequence reads: CASSTGQGSYEQYF. The CDR3 DNA follows: TGCGCCAGCAGCACGGGACAGGGTAGCTACGAGCAGTACTTC.

The rearrangement uses TRBV28 and TRBJ1-5, with unresolved D. The CDR3 length is 14 residues. V lost 4 bases and J lost 0, with 7 bases in between. Germline values: CDR1 MDHEN, CDR2 SYDVKM. The DNA for the CDR3 is TGTGCCAGCAGTTGGGGTAATAGCAATCAGCCCCAGCATTTT. Its translation is CASSWGNSNQPQHF.

The rearrangement joins TRBV4-1 to TRBJ2-1; maybe TRBD2 (5 bases). Germline loops: CDR1 MGHRA, CDR2 YSYEKL. This CDR3 has 14 amino acids. The germline V and J ends were trimmed by 0 bases and 12 bases, with 15 bases remaining between them. CDR3 residues: CASSQEGLSVGQFF. The CDR3 DNA is TGCGCCAGCAGCCAAGAAGGACTCAGCGTGGGGCAGTTCTTC.

The rearrangement links TRBV7-9 to TRBJ2-3, with D unclear. The CDR3 has 16 amino acids. With 5 bases removed from V and 0 bases from J, the gap between germline ends came to 15 bases. Germline-derived CDR1 and CDR2 are SEHNR and FQNEAQ (reference sequence). CDR3 protein: CASSTRPLGSTDTQYF. For the CDR3, the DNA is TGTGCCAGCAGCACCCGACCCTTAGGCAGCACAGATACGCAGTATTTT.

This rearrangement joins TRBV29-1 to TRBJ2-1; D might be TRBD1 (6 bases). Looked up from germline, CDR1 is SQVTM and CDR2 is ANQGSEA. V was clipped by 7 bases and J by 0 bases, with 13 bases between them. The CDR3 is made up of 14 amino acids. The CDR3 DNA is TGCAGCGGCTCAACAGGGAGCTCCTACAATGAGCAGTTCTTC. Its protein product is CSGSTGSSYNEQFF.

This chain uses TRBV5-1 with TRBJ2-4, with 8 bases identical to TRBD2. V lost 0 bases, J lost 10 bases, and 6 bases stayed unmatched. The CDR3 runs to 14 residues. The germline CDR1 and CDR2 sequences are SGHRS and YFSETQ. CDR3 sequence reads: CASSLDGLAFIQYF. The CDR3 region has the DNA TGCGCCAGCAGCTTGGATGGACTAGCCTTTATTCAGTACTTC.

The chain couples TRBV29-1 to TRBJ1-2; D is undetermined. The CDR3 totals 17 residues. Trimming cost V 6 bases and J 2 bases, with 25 bases left between them. The V gene's germline CDR1 is SQVTM and CDR2 ANQGSEA. The CDR3 nucleotides are TGCAGCGTCGCAAACGTAATAGTAGAGTACCCAAACTATGGCTACACCTTC. This translates into CSVANVIVEYPNYGYTF.

This clone was seen more than once but under ten times. The CDR3 here is CASSLVGGTGGEAFF. The CDR3, as DNA: TGTGCCAGCAGCTTAGTTGGTGGGACAGGCGGTGAAGCTTTCTTT. The chain has TRBV7-8 and TRBJ1-1; TRBD1 aligns across 8 bases. Germline CDR1 and CDR2: SGHVS and FQNEAQ. V gave up 1 base and J gave up 7 bases; unmatched junction bases: 8. The CDR3 length is 15 residues. The full variable domain, in which reference TRBV7-8 and TRBJ1-1 provide the parts outside the CDR3, is GAGVSQSPRYKVAKRGQDVALRCDPISGHVSLFWYQQALGQGPEFLTYFQNEAQLDKSGLPSDRFFAERPEGSVSTLKIQRTQQEDSAVYLCASSLVGGTGGEAFFGQGTRLTVV.

This chain uses TRBV6-5 with TRBJ1-4, with D unresolved. In germline, CDR1 is MNHEY, CDR2 SVGAGI. The CDR3 runs to 16 residues. Deletions cut 0 bases from V and 1 base from J, with 9 bases between. The CDR3 region is CASSYSGEVTNEKLFF. The CDR3 DNA reads as TGTGCCAGCAGTTACTCCGGGGAGGTAACTAATGAAAAACTGTTTTTT.

V is TRBV6-1 and J is TRBJ2-5; possibly TRBD1 or TRBD2 for D (5 bases each). V lost 7 bases to trimming and J lost 5 bases, with 20 bases between them. The CDR3 has 15 residues. Germline assignment: CDR1 MNHNS and CDR2 SASEGT. The DNA of the CDR3 is TGTGCCAGCAACCCTACCGGGCTGAGGGGTGAGACCCAGTACTTC. Translated, it gives CASNPTGLRGETQYF.

The J gene is TRBJ1-1, the V gene TRBV15; D call uncertain. The CDR3 is 12 residues long. V was shortened by 3 bases and J by 1 base, with 3 bases between the two germline ends. Germline lookup yields CDR1 LNHNV and CDR2 YYDKDF (reference sequence). The CDR3 nucleotides are TGTGCCACCAGCAGGCAGAACACTGAAGCTTTCTTT. It specifies CATSRQNTEAFF.

This clone was detected once. The V call is TRBV5-1, the J call TRBJ1-1, with 7 positions matching TRBD1. This CDR3 is 15 amino acids long. V lost 0 bases to trimming and J lost 2 bases; unmatched junction nucleotides: 4. Germline loops: CDR1 SGHRS, CDR2 YFSETQ. This CDR3 reads CASSLGTGVNTEAFF. CDR3 DNA: TGCGCCAGCAGCTTGGGTACAGGGGTTAACACTGAAGCTTTCTTT.

This chain connects TRBV19 to TRBJ2-5; 7 nucleotides match TRBD2. With V trimmed by 1 base and J by 4 bases, 3 bases remained unmatched. Germline V CDR1 and CDR2: LNHDA, SQIVND (reference sequence). This CDR3 has 14 amino acids. CDR3 sequence: CASSIGAGRETQYF. The CDR3 bases are TGTGCCAGTAGTATAGGAGCGGGGAGAGAGACCCAGTACTTC.

V usage is TRBV30 and J usage is TRBJ2-5, with a possible D match to TRBD1 (6 bases). V lost 3 bases and J lost 4, with 12 bases in between. Germline loops: CDR1 GTSNPN, CDR2 SVGIG (reference sequence). The CDR3 consists of 13 residues. As DNA, the CDR3 is TGTGCCTGGAGCTGGATAGGGGGAGAGACCCAGTACTTC. It codes for CAWSWIGGETQYF.

This sequence joins TRBV5-1 and TRBJ2-5; D is unresolved. In germline, CDR1 is SGHRS, CDR2 YFSETQ. V lost 4 bases and J lost 4, with 8 bases in between. The CDR3 runs 12 residues. The CDR3 region is CASSPVGETQYF. CDR3 in DNA: TGCGCCAGCAGCCCGGTGGGAGAGACCCAGTACTTC. The full variable domain, rest sourced from reference TRBV5-1 and TRBJ2-5, is KAGVTQTPRYLIKTRGQQVTLSCSPISGHRSVSWYQQTPGQGLQFLFEYFSETQRNKGNFPGRFSGRQFSNSRSEMNVSTLELGDSALYLCASSPVGETQYFGPGTRLLVL.

This rearrangement joins TRBV15 to TRBJ2-3; D ambiguous. Germline V gene lookup returns CDR1 LNHNV and CDR2 YYDKDF (reference sequence). Trimming pared 0 bases from V and 3 bases from J, leaving 4 bases between. The CDR3 extends over 13 amino acids. The CDR3 loop reads CATSRERTDTQYF. As DNA, the CDR3 is TGTGCCACCAGCAGAGAAAGAACAGATACGCAGTATTTT.